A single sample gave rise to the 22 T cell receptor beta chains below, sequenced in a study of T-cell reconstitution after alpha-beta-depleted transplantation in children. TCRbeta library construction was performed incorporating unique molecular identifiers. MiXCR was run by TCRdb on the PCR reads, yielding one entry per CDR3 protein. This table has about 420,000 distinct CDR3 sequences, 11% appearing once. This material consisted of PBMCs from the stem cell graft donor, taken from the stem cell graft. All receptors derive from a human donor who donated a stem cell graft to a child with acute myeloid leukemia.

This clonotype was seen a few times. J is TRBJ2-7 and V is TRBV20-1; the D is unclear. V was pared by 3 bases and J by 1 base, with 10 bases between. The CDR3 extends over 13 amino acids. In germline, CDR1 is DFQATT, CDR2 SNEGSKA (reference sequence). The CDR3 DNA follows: TGCAGTGCTAGGGCAGTCGAGTCCTACGAGCAGTACTTC. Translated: CSARAVESYEQYF.

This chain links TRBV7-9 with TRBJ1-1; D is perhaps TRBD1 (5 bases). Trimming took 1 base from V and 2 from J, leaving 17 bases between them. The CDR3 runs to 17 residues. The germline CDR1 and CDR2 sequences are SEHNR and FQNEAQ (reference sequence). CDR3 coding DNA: TGTGCCAGCAGCTTAGAGGGGTGGGGACGAATAAACACTGAAGCTTTCTTT. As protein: CASSLEGWGRINTEAFF.

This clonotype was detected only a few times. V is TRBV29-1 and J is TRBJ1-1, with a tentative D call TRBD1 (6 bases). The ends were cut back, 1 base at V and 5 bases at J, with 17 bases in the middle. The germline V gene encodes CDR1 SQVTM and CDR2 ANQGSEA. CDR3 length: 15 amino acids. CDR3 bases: TGCAGCGTTGAAGTAGGAGCGGGGGCGAATACTGAAGCTTTCTTT. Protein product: CSVEVGAGANTEAFF.

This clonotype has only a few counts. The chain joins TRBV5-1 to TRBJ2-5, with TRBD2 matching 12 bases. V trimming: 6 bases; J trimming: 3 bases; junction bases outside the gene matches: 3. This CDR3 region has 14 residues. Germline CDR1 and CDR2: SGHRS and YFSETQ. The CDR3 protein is CASTRTSGKETQYF. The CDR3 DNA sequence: TGCGCCAGCACCCGGACTAGCGGGAAAGAGACCCAGTACTTC.

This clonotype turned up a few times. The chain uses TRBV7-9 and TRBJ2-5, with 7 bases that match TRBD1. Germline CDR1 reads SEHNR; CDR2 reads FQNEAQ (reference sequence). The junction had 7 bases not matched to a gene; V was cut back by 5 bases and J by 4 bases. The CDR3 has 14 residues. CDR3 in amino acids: CASSQTTGLETQYF. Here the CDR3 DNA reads TGTGCCAGCAGCCAAACGACAGGGCTAGAGACCCAGTACTTC.

The CDR3 here is CASSGGRATEAFF. The CDR3 DNA reads as TGTGCCAGCAGTGGCGGACGAGCAACTGAAGCTTTCTTT. The chain employs TRBV2 and TRBJ1-1; D call uncertain. Germline CDR1 SNHLY, CDR2 FYNNEI. The CDR3 has 13 residues. V was shortened by 4 bases and J by 5 bases, with 11 bases between the two germline ends.

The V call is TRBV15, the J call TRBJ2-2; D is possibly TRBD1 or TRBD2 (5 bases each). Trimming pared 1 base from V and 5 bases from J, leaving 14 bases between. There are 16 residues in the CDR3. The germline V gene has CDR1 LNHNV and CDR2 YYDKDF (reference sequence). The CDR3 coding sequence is TGTGCCACCAGCAGAGGAGACTATGGGGGAACCGGGGAGCTGTTTTTT. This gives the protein CATSRGDYGGTGELFF.

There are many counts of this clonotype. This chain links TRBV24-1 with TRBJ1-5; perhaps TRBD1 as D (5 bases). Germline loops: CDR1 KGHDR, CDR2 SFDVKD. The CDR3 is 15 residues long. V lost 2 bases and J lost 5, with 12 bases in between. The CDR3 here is CATSDSGEGHQPQHF. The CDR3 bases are TGTGCCACCAGTGATTCGGGGGAGGGACATCAGCCCCAGCATTTT.

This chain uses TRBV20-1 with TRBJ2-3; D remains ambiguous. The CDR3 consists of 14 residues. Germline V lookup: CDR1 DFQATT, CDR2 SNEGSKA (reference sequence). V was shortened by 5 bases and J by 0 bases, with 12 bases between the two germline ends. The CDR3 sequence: CSAPPRVSTDTQYF. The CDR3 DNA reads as TGCAGTGCTCCCCCCCGGGTTAGCACAGATACGCAGTATTTT.

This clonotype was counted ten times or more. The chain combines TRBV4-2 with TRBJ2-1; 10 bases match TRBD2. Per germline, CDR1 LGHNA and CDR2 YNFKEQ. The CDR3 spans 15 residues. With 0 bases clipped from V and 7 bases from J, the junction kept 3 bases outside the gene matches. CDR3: CASSQETSGRNEQFF. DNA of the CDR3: TGTGCCAGCAGCCAAGAGACTAGCGGGCGTAATGAGCAGTTCTTC.

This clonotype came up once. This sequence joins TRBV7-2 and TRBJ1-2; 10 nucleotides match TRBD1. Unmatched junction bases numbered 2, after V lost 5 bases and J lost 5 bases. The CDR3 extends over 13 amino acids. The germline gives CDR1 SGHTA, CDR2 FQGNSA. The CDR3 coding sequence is TGTGCCAGCAGCGGACAGGGGGTATATGGCTACACCTTC. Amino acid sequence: CASSGQGVYGYTF.

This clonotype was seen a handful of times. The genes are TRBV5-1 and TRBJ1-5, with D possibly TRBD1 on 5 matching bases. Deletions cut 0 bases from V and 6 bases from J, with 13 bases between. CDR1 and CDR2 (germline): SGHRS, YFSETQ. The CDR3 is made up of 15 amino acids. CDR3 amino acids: CASSLETGGGQPQHF. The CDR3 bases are TGCGCCAGCAGCTTGGAGACGGGGGGAGGTCAGCCCCAGCATTTT. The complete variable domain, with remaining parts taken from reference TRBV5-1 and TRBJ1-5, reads KAGVTQTPRYLIKTRGQQVTLSCSPISGHRSVSWYQQTPGQGLQFLFEYFSETQRNKGNFPGRFSGRQFSNSRSEMNVSTLELGDSALYLCASSLETGGGQPQHFGDGTRLSIL.

CDR3 amino acids: CASTRNPRHRCTDTQYF. Here the CDR3 DNA reads TGCGCCAGCACCCGAAATCCCAGACACCGATGCACAGATACGCAGTATTTT. The V call is TRBV10-2, the J call TRBJ2-3; D is unresolved. CDR3 length: 17 residues. Germline CDR1 is WSHSY and CDR2 is SAAADI. V lost 7 bases and J 1 base, leaving 21 bases between the germline ends.

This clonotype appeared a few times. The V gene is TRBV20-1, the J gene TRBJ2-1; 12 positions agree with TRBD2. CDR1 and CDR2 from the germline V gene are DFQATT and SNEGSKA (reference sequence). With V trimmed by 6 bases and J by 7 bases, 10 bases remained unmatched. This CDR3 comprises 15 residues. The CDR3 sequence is CSAGLAGRRGNEQFF. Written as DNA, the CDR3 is TGCAGTGCAGGACTAGCGGGAAGGCGGGGGAATGAGCAGTTCTTC.

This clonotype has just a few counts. In nucleotides, the CDR3 is TGTGCCAGCAGCTCTAGCGGCCGGCAAGAGACCCAGTACTTC. Its translation is CASSSSGRQETQYF. The genes are TRBV11-2 and TRBJ2-5; 7 nucleotides align to TRBD2. V shed 4 bases and J 2 bases; nucleotides not matched to a gene: 4. Germline loops: CDR1 SGHAT, CDR2 FQNNGV. The CDR3 has 14 residues.

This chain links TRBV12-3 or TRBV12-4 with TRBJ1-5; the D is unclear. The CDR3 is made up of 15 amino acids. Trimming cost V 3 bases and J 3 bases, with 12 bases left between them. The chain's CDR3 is CASSFQGSLNQPQHF. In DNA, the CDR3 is TGTGCCAGCAGTTTCCAAGGGAGTCTCAATCAGCCCCAGCATTTT.

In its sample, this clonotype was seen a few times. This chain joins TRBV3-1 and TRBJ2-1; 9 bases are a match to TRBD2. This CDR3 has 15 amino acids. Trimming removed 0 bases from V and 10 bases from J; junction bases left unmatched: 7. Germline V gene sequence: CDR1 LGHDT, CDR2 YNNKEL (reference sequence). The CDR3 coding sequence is TGTGCCAGCAGCCAAGATTTAGCGGGAGTGGGAGAGCAGTTCTTC. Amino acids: CASSQDLAGVGEQFF.

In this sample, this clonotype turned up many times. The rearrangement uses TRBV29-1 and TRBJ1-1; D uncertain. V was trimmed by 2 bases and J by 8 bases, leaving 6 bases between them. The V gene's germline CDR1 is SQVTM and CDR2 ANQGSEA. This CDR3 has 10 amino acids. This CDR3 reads CSVEYIEAFF. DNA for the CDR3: TGCAGCGTTGAATACATAGAAGCTTTCTTT.

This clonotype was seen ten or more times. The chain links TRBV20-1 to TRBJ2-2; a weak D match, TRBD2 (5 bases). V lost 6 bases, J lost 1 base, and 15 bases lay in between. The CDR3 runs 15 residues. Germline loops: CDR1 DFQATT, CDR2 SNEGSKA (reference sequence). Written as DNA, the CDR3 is TGCAGTGCGCGAGCTGGGAGCGTGAACACCGGGGAGCTGTTTTTT. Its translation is CSARAGSVNTGELFF.

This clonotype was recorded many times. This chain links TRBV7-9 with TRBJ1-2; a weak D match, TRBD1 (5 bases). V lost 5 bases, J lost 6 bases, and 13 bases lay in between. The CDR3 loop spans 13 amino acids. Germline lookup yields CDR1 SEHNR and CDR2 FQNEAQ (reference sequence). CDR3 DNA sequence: TGTGCCAGCAGCGCGGGACCGCGGGATGGCTACACCTTC. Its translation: CASSAGPRDGYTF.

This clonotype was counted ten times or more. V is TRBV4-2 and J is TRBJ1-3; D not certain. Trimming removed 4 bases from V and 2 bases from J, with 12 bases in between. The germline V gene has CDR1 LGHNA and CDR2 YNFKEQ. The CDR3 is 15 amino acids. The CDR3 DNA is TGTGCCAGCAGCCCGATGACTTGGGCTGGAAACACCATATATTTT. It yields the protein CASSPMTWAGNTIYF.

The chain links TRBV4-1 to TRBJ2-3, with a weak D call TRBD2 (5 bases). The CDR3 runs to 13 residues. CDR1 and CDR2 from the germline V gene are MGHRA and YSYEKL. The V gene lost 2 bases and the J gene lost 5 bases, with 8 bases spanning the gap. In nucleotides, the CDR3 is TGCGCCAGCAGCCAACGGGGTAGAGATACGCAGTATTTT. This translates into CASSQRGRDTQYF.